The clone carrying this T cell receptor beta chain was counted a few times. Germline values: CDR1 MDHEN, CDR2 SYDVKM. V lost 11 bases and J lost 8, with 18 bases in between. The CDR3 totals 12 residues. The sample originates from a study of patients and donors after allogeneic stem cell transplantation. A single record per CDR3 protein comes from TCRdb applying MiXCR to the RT-PCR reads. The sample shows approximately 200,000 distinct CDR3 sequences, around 41% of them seen only once. This TCR derives from a human donor who was either an allogeneic HSCT recipient or a stem cell or donor lymphocyte infusion donor (not recorded which). It is not recorded whose cells these are; they may come from a transplant donor. Material: blood, either unsorted or a sorted T cell fraction (not recorded which). The chain joins TRBV28 to TRBJ1-2; D possibly corresponds to TRBD1 (5 bases). In nucleotides, the CDR3 is TGTGCCGCGAGTCGGTGGGGCGCGGGCTACACCTTC. Protein product: CAASRWGAGYTF.